Following are 27 T cell receptor beta chains from one sample sequenced in a study of CD8 T cells in ankylosing spondylitis. TCRdb used MiXCR to reprocess the 5' RACE reads, holding one entry per CDR3 protein. The data hold under 200,000 distinct CDR3 sequences, with 9.5% to 10% observed a single time. Sequenced sample: blood, either unsorted or a sorted T cell fraction (not recorded which). All receptors derive from a female donor with ankylosing spondylitis or in good health (not recorded which).

The chain employs TRBV25-1 and TRBJ2-1; D not resolved. Germline V gene data show CDR1 as MGHDK and CDR2 as SYGVNS. Trimming removed 0 bases from V and 0 bases from J, with 12 bases in between. This CDR3 has 17 residues. The CDR3 spells CASSEYFAATSYNEQFF. As DNA, the CDR3 is TGTGCCAGCAGTGAATATTTCGCAGCGACCTCCTACAATGAGCAGTTCTTC.

This chain connects TRBV19 to TRBJ2-7, with D possibly TRBD1 on 6 matching bases. V was trimmed by 3 bases and J by 0 bases, leaving 9 bases between them. This CDR3 has 14 amino acids. Germline CDR1 and CDR2: LNHDA and SQIVND (reference sequence). The DNA for the CDR3 is TGTGCCAGTAGTATTACAGGGATCTCCTACGAGCAGTACTTC. This encodes CASSITGISYEQYF.

This clonotype has a count of ten or more. The V gene is TRBV2, the J gene TRBJ2-3; D may be TRBD1 (5 bases). V dropped 8 bases and J dropped 2 bases, with 11 bases sitting between them. Germline values: CDR1 SNHLY, CDR2 FYNNEI. The CDR3 runs to 13 residues. CDR3 residues: CASEGVTTDTQYF. CDR3 nucleotide sequence: TGTGCCAGCGAAGGGGTTACCACAGATACGCAGTATTTT. Looking up the rest from reference TRBV2 and TRBJ2-3 gives the full variable domain: EPEVTQTPSHQVTQMGQEVILRCVPISNHLYFYWYRQILGQKVEFLVSFYNNEISEKSEIFDDQFSVERPDGSNFTLKIRSTKLEDSAMYFCASEGVTTDTQYFGPGTRLTVL.

This clonotype was counted a few times. This sequence joins TRBV7-2 and TRBJ2-7, with D hard to call. The CDR3 spans 14 residues. Germline V gene sequence: CDR1 SGHTA, CDR2 FQGNSA. Trimming removed 2 bases at V and 0 bases at J, with 8 bases between. In nucleotides, the CDR3 is TGTGCCAGCAGCTTAAAAGGCCCCTCCTACGAGCAGTACTTC. Translation gives CASSLKGPSYEQYF.

This clonotype was observed many times. V is TRBV9 and J is TRBJ2-3; 11 nucleotides line up with TRBD2. This CDR3 is built from 15 residues. Germline CDR1 SGDLS, CDR2 YYNGEE. The junction had 2 bases not matched to a gene; V was cut back by 3 bases and J by 2 bases. The CDR3 DNA is TGTGCCAGCAGCGCTAGCGGGAGGCCCACAGATACGCAGTATTTT. Residues: CASSASGRPTDTQYF. Full variable domain (outside the CDR3, taken from reference TRBV9 and TRBJ2-3): DSGVTQTPKHLITATGQRVTLRCSPRSGDLSVYWYQQSLDQGLQFLIQYYNGEERAKGNILERFSAQQFPDLHSELNLSSLELGDSALYFCASSASGRPTDTQYFGPGTRLTVL.

The gene calls are TRBV13 and TRBJ2-7; TRBD2 agrees at 8 bases. With V trimmed by 3 bases and J by 2 bases, 3 bases remained unmatched. Germline-derived CDR1 and CDR2 are PRHDT and FYEKMQ (reference sequence). The CDR3 sequence is 14 residues long. The CDR3 region has the DNA TGTGCCAGCAGCTTCAGCGGGAGACCCTACGAGCAGTACTTC. Amino acids: CASSFSGRPYEQYF.

The gene calls are TRBV5-6 and TRBJ2-1, with 7 bases lining up with TRBD2. The ends lost 1 base at V and 6 bases at J; junction bases unmatched: 7. Germline CDR1 and CDR2: SGHDT and YYEEEE. The CDR3 has 15 amino acids. In DNA, the CDR3 is TGTGCCAGCAGCTTGTGGGGCGGGAGCTTCAATGAGCAGTTCTTC. Translating it yields CASSLWGGSFNEQFF.

The V call is TRBV20-1, the J call TRBJ2-5; TRBD2 agrees at 7 bases. V shed 6 bases, J shed 5 bases, and the junction held 12 bases outside the gene matches. Germline-derived CDR1 and CDR2 are DFQATT and SNEGSKA (reference sequence). The CDR3 has 14 amino acids. The CDR3 region is CSASQRRELETQYF. For the CDR3, the DNA is TGCAGTGCCTCCCAGAGGCGGGAGTTGGAGACCCAGTACTTC.

This clonotype appeared many times. CDR3 DNA: TGTGCCAGCAGCTTAAGGGAGGATACGCAGTATTTT. It is translated as CASSLREDTQYF. The chain uses TRBV7-6 and TRBJ2-3; TRBD2 might be the D (5 bases). The CDR3 has 12 amino acids. V lost 2 bases to trimming and J lost 6 bases, with 6 bases between them. Germline values: CDR1 SGHVS, CDR2 FNYEAQ.

The genes are TRBV27 and TRBJ2-3; D remains unclear. Germline V gene lookup returns CDR1 MNHEY and CDR2 SMNVEV (reference sequence). This CDR3 has 17 residues. V was pared by 2 bases and J by 0 bases, with 15 bases between. Here the CDR3 DNA reads TGTGCCAGCAGTTTAATGTCCAGCCATAGCAGCACAGATACGCAGTATTTT. Its protein product is CASSLMSSHSSTDTQYF.

The chain combines TRBV15 with TRBJ1-2; TRBD1 might be the D (5 bases). The CDR3 has 15 amino acids. V was clipped by 8 bases and J by 4 bases, with 20 bases between them. Germline CDR1 LNHNV, CDR2 YYDKDF (reference sequence). The CDR3 reads CATASSQAGGYGYTF. The CDR3 region has the DNA TGTGCCACCGCGTCCTCCCAAGCGGGGGGCTATGGCTACACCTTC.

The rearrangement links TRBV7-8 to TRBJ2-7; the match to TRBD1 covers 7 bases. V gave up 0 bases and J gave up 0 bases; unmatched junction bases: 11. CDR3 length: 18 amino acids. Germline CDR1 reads SGHVS; CDR2 reads FQNEAQ. The CDR3 bases are TGTGCCAGCAGCTTAGCGTGGACCGACAGGGCTTACTCCTACGAGCAGTACTTC. Its protein product is CASSLAWTDRAYSYEQYF.

This clonotype appeared a few times. The V call is TRBV2, the J call TRBJ1-3, with TRBD1 matching over 7 bases. The CDR3 has 14 amino acids. V lost 1 base and J lost 6; bases outside the gene matches: 3. CDR1 and CDR2 from the germline V gene are SNHLY and FYNNEI. In nucleotides, the CDR3 is TGTGCCAGCAGTGAAGGGGACAGACCAAACACCATATATTTT. Its translation: CASSEGDRPNTIYF.

This clonotype was counted between two and nine times. The genes are TRBV7-9 and TRBJ2-3; D ambiguous. Germline V gene sequence: CDR1 SEHNR, CDR2 FQNEAQ (reference sequence). The length of the CDR3 is 12 residues. The ends were cut back, 4 bases at V and 9 bases at J, with 11 bases in the middle. The CDR3 is CASSSSRLTQYF. DNA for the CDR3: TGTGCCAGCAGCTCTAGTCGTTTAACGCAGTATTTT.

In its sample, this clonotype was seen many times. V usage is TRBV6-1 and J usage is TRBJ2-1; TRBD1 aligns across 8 bases. The V and J ends lost 5 bases and 8 bases, in that order; junction bases with no gene match: 11. Per germline, CDR1 MNHNS and CDR2 SASEGT. The CDR3 has 15 amino acids. The CDR3 spells CASSQSTGGGDEQFF. The CDR3, as DNA: TGTGCCAGCAGTCAATCAACAGGGGGTGGAGATGAGCAGTTCTTC.

A few counts support this clonotype. Sequence at one end of the junction differs from germline and may be a read error. V is TRBV5-5 and J is TRBJ2-7, with TRBD2 identical over 7 bases. The CDR3 covers 14 residues. Germline CDR1 is SGHKS and CDR2 is YYEKEE (reference sequence). In DNA form, the CDR3 reads TGTGCCAGCAGCTTGGTCGGGAGGTCCTCCGAGCAGTACTTC. It is translated as CASSLVGRSSEQYF. The full variable domain, with the rest looked up from reference TRBV5-5 and TRBJ2-7, is DAGVTQSPTHLIKTRGQQVTLRCSPISGHKSVSWYQQVLGQGPQFIFQYYEKEERGRGNFPDRFSARQFPNYSSELNVNALLLGDSALYLCASSLVGRSSEQYFGPGTRLTVT.

This clonotype was observed a handful of times. V gene TRBV7-9 combines with J gene TRBJ2-3; 13 nucleotides agree with TRBD2. The V gene end was trimmed by 10 bases and the J gene end by 0 bases; junction bases not matched to a gene: 7. CDR3 length equals 16 residues. Looked up from germline, CDR1 is SEHNR and CDR2 is FQNEAQ (reference sequence). The CDR3 region is CANKGTSGDSTDTQYF. The CDR3 nucleotides are TGTGCCAACAAAGGGACTAGCGGGGATAGCACAGATACGCAGTATTTT.

This clonotype has only a few counts. The chain recombines TRBV30 with TRBJ2-1; no clear D. V was pared by 2 bases and J by 9 bases, with 17 bases between. The CDR3 is 14 residues long. Germline V CDR1 and CDR2: GTSNPN, SVGIG (reference sequence). CDR3 bases: TGTGCCTGGAGTATACGACCCCGACGTGGTGAGCAGTTCTTC. This sequence encodes CAWSIRPRRGEQFF.

At least ten counts were recorded for this clonotype. CDR3 DNA sequence: TGTGCCAGCAGTTACCGGGCAGGGGGGGGCTACGAGCAGTACTTC. This encodes CASSYRAGGGYEQYF. The chain uses TRBV6-5 and TRBJ2-7, with D possibly being TRBD1 or TRBD2 (7 bases each). CDR3 length: 15 amino acids. The germline gives CDR1 MNHEY, CDR2 SVGAGI. V lost 2 bases, J lost 3 bases, and 14 bases lay in between.

At least ten counts were recorded for this clonotype. The chain uses TRBV9 and TRBJ2-7; no firm D call. V was shortened by 1 base and J by 2 bases, with 10 bases between the two germline ends. Germline V gene lookup returns CDR1 SGDLS and CDR2 YYNGEE. The CDR3 consists of 14 residues. In DNA form, the CDR3 reads TGTGCCAGCAGCGTATCAGTAGGGACCTACGAGCAGTACTTC. It translates to CASSVSVGTYEQYF.

The sample holds a few counts of this clonotype. The CDR3 sequence: CASSSRVGDRDPDTQYF. CDR3 in DNA: TGTGCCAGCAGCTCCAGGGTAGGGGACAGGGACCCAGATACGCAGTATTTT. The chain recombines TRBV7-9 with TRBJ2-3, with 9 bases aligning to TRBD1. The CDR3 totals 17 residues. From germline, CDR1 is SEHNR and CDR2 FQNEAQ (reference sequence). V lost 4 bases and J lost 4; bases outside the gene matches: 12.

The chain is built from TRBV29-1 and TRBJ2-7; D gene uncertain. The germline CDR1 and CDR2 sequences are SQVTM and ANQGSEA. Trimming pared 3 bases from V and 0 bases from J, leaving 9 bases between. The CDR3 sequence is 13 residues long. CDR3: CSVDTPASYEQYF. The CDR3 region has the DNA TGCAGCGTTGACACCCCGGCCTCCTACGAGCAGTACTTC.

This clonotype was seen many times. This rearrangement joins TRBV6-2 or TRBV6-3 to TRBJ2-7; TRBD2 matches at 9 bases. Per germline, CDR1 MNHEY and CDR2 SVGEGT. V lost 2 bases and J lost 3; bases outside the gene matches: 5. The CDR3 has 15 residues. The CDR3 DNA follows: TGTGCCAGCAGTTACGCTAGCGGGATAGGCTACGAGCAGTACTTC. Its translation is CASSYASGIGYEQYF.

The V call is TRBV20-1, the J call TRBJ1-1; D possibly corresponds to TRBD1 (5 bases). The CDR3 is 14 residues long. V lost 3 bases to trimming and J lost 2 bases, with 13 bases between them. CDR1 is DFQATT and CDR2 is SNEGSKA in the germline V gene (reference sequence). In nucleotides, the CDR3 is TGCAGTGCTAGTCCCGGGACGGGCAACACTGAAGCTTTCTTT. This gives the protein CSASPGTGNTEAFF.

The chain joins TRBV4-1 to TRBJ2-1; D not certain. Trimming took off 0 bases at V and 0 bases at J, with 6 bases between the two ends. CDR3 length equals 15 residues. Germline V lookup: CDR1 MGHRA, CDR2 YSYEKL. Written as DNA, the CDR3 is TGCGCCAGCAGCCAAGATCTCCCCTCCTACAATGAGCAGTTCTTC. This encodes CASSQDLPSYNEQFF.

Points on this clonotype: Relative to the germline gene, one junction end is altered; a read error may explain this. The V and J genes are TRBV10-2 and TRBJ2-5; 9 nucleotides match TRBD1. CDR3 length equals 12 residues. The germline gives CDR1 WSHSY, CDR2 SAAADI. As DNA, the CDR3 is TGCGCCAGCAGTGAAGTAGGGGACAGGGCCGACTTC. Protein sequence: CASSEVGDRADF.

This chain links TRBV20-1 with TRBJ2-7, with 12 positions matching TRBD2. Germline V gene sequence: CDR1 DFQATT, CDR2 SNEGSKA (reference sequence). V was clipped by 5 bases and J by 0 bases; unmatched bases: 2. This CDR3 has 14 residues. The CDR3 nucleotides read TGCAGTGCTGGACTAGCGGGAACCTCCTACGAGCAGTACTTC. Translation gives CSAGLAGTSYEQYF.